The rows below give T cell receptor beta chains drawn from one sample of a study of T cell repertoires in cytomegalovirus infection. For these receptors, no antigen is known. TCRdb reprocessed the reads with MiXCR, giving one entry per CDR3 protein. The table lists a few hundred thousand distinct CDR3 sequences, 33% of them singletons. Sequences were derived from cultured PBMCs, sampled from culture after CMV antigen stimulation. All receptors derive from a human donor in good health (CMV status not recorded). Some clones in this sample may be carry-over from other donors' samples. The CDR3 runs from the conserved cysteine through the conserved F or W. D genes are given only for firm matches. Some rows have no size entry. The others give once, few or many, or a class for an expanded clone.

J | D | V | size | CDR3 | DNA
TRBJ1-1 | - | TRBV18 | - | CASSLKWGNTEAFF | TGTGCCAGCTCACTAAAATGGGGAAACACTGAAGCTTTCTTT
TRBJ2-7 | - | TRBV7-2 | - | CASSLISPTYEQYF | TGTGCCAGCAGCTTAATATCGCCCACCTACGAGCAGTACTTC
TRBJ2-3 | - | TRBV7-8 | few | CASSLGVTAWGDTQYF | TGTGCCAGCAGCTTGGGGGTGACCGCCTGGGGAGATACGCAGTATTTT
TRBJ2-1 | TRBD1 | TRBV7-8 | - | CASSEQGIEQFF | TGTGCCAGCAGCGAACAGGGGATTGAGCAGTTCTTC
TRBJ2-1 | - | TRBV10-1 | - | CASSEGSGYNEQFF | TGCGCCAGCAGTGAGGGTAGCGGTTACAATGAGCAGTTCTTC
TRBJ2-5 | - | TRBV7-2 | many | CASSLGRDETQYF | TGTGCCAGCAGCTTGGGAAGGGACGAGACCCAGTACTTC
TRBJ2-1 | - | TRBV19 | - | CASESWSNEQFF | TGTGCCAGTGAATCCTGGTCCAATGAGCAGTTCTTC
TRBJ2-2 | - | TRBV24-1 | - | CATSAGETGELFF | TGTGCCACCTCCGCAGGGGAAACCGGGGAGCTGTTTTTT
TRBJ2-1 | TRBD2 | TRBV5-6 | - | CASSLGLAGGRWQFF | TGTGCCAGCAGCCTTGGACTAGCGGGAGGGCGTTGGCAGTTCTTC
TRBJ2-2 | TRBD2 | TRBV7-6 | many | CASSLRLAGASGELFF | TGTGCCAGCAGCTTACGGTTAGCGGGAGCATCAGGGGAGCTGTTTTTT
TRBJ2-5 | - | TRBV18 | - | CASSTDRAQETQYF | TGTGCCAGCTCAACCGACCGGGCACAAGAGACCCAGTACTTC
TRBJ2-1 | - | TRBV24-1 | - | CATSDSLTYNEQFF | TGTGCCACCAGTGATTCCTTAACCTACAATGAGCAGTTCTTC
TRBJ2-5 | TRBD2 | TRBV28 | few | CATAGGTSRETQYF | TGTGCCACCGCCGGGGGGACTAGCAGAGAGACCCAGTACTTC
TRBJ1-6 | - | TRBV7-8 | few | CASSTDLSQSSYNSPLHF | TGTGCCAGCAGCACTGACCTCAGCCAGTCCTCCTATAATTCACCCCTCCACTTT
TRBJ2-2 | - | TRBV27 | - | CASHRSNTGELFF | TGTGCCAGCCATAGATCGAACACCGGGGAGCTGTTTTTT
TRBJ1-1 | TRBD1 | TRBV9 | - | CASSGQGMETEAFF | TGTGCCAGCAGCGGACAGGGGATGGAGACTGAAGCTTTCTTT
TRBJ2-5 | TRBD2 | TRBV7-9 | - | CASSLSAGEETQYF | TGTGCCAGCAGCCTCTCGGCGGGGGAAGAGACCCAGTACTTC
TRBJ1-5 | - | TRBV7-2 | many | CASSSWGNQPQHF | TGTGCCAGCAGCTCGTGGGGCAATCAGCCCCAGCATTTT
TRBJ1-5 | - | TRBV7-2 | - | CASSPGLGPNQPQHF | TGTGCCAGCAGCCCAGGCCTGGGTCCGAATCAGCCCCAGCATTTT
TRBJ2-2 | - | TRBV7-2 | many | CASSFAWDTGELFF | TGTGCCAGCAGCTTCGCTTGGGACACCGGGGAGCTGTTTTTT
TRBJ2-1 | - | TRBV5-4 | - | CASSLQDYMAHEQFF | TGTGCCAGCAGCTTGCAGGACTACATGGCCCATGAGCAGTTCTTC
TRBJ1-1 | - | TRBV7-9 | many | CASSRDGRRLKGTEAFF | TGTGCCAGCAGCAGGGACGGCCGTAGGTTGAAGGGTACTGAAGCTTTCTTT
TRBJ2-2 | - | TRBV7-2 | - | CATSPGPANTGELFF | TGTGCCACCTCGCCGGGCCCCGCTAACACCGGGGAGCTGTTTTTT
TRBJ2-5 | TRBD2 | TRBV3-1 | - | CASGTSGRGVHF | TGTGCCAGCGGGACTAGCGGGAGGGGAGTTCACTTC
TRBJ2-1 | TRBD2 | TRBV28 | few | CASSFKLGTSGNYNEQFF | TGTGCCAGCAGTTTTAAGTTGGGGACTAGCGGGAACTACAATGAGCAGTTCTTC
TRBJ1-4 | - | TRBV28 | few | CASSPAGPFNEKLFF | TGTGCCAGCAGTCCCGCGGGCCCCTTTAATGAAAAACTGTTTTTT
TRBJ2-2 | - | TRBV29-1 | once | CGCLGQSKAGELFF | TGCGGATGCTTGGGCCAAAGTAAGGCCGGGGAGCTGTTTTTT